This entry lists 26 T cell receptor beta chains sequenced from one sample in a study of CD8 T cells in ankylosing spondylitis. One entry per CDR3 protein, called by TCRdb with MiXCR from the 5' RACE reads. Of around 100,000 distinct CDR3 sequences in the sample, about 25% are singletons; the top ten hold over 9%. The sample taken for sequencing was synovial fluid, either unsorted or a sorted T cell fraction (not recorded which). The receptors here all came from a male donor with ankylosing spondylitis.

This clonotype was recorded many times. The chain carries TRBV4-1 and TRBJ2-1; TRBD1 agrees at 9 bases. V trimming: 3 bases; J trimming: 7 bases; junction bases outside the gene matches: 4. Germline V gene sequence: CDR1 MGHRA, CDR2 YSYEKL. The CDR3 contains 14 residues. This CDR3 is CASSQPGQGNEQFF. The CDR3 bases are TGCGCCAGCAGCCAGCCGGGACAGGGAAATGAGCAGTTCTTC.

The rearrangement links TRBV7-2 to TRBJ2-3; 12 nucleotides agree with TRBD2. Germline V CDR1 and CDR2: SGHTA, FQGNSA. The CDR3 loop spans 14 amino acids. V shed 5 bases and J 5 bases; nucleotides not matched to a gene: 2. The CDR3 nucleotides read TGTGCCAGCAGCCGACTAGCGGGGGTAGATACGCAGTATTTT. Its protein product is CASSRLAGVDTQYF. The whole variable domain, filled in from reference TRBV7-2 and TRBJ2-3, reads GAGVSQSPSNKVTEKGKDVELRCDPISGHTALYWYRQSLGQGLEFLIYFQGNSAPDKSGLPSDRFSAERTGGSVSTLTIQRTQQEDSAVYLCASSRLAGVDTQYFGPGTRLTVL.

The sample holds a few counts of this clonotype. This sequence joins TRBV24-1 and TRBJ2-5, with D perhaps TRBD1 or TRBD2 (5 bases each). CDR1 and CDR2 from the germline V gene are KGHDR and SFDVKD. V lost 2 bases and J 2 bases, leaving 14 bases between the germline ends. The CDR3 sequence is 16 residues long. The CDR3 spells CATSDSGTALQETQYF. The CDR3 coding sequence is TGTGCCACCAGTGATTCCGGGACGGCCCTTCAAGAGACCCAGTACTTC.

This sequence joins TRBV4-1 and TRBJ2-1; TRBD2 agrees at 9 bases. The CDR3 runs to 16 residues. Germline V gene data show CDR1 as MGHRA and CDR2 as YSYEKL. The V gene end was trimmed by 3 bases and the J gene end by 5 bases; junction bases not matched to a gene: 8. CDR3 nucleotide sequence: TGCGCCAGCAGCCACCGAATCCAGCGGGAGGACAATGAGCAGTTCTTC. Residues: CASSHRIQREDNEQFF.

Only a few counts were recorded for this clonotype. This sequence joins TRBV29-1 and TRBJ2-3, with D possibly being TRBD2 (6 bases). The CDR3 has 14 residues. Germline CDR1 is SQVTM and CDR2 is ANQGSEA. The germline V and J ends were trimmed by 4 bases and 2 bases, with 13 bases remaining between them. The CDR3 DNA is TGCAGCGTTGGAGAGGGCGGGGTCACAGATACGCAGTATTTT. Amino acid sequence: CSVGEGGVTDTQYF.

This clonotype was detected only a few times. The chain couples TRBV10-3 to TRBJ1-4; D is ambiguous. Trimming stripped 6 bases from V and 3 bases from J, with 8 bases between. The V gene's germline CDR1 is ENHRY and CDR2 SYGVKD. The CDR3 length is 13 residues. The CDR3 DNA reads as TGTGCCATCAGCCGGGCCCCTAATGAAAAACTGTTTTTT. This translates into CAISRAPNEKLFF.

J is TRBJ2-3 and V is TRBV11-3; D uncertain. The CDR3 consists of 13 residues. Germline CDR1 is SGHNT and CDR2 is YENEEA. Trimming left V 0 bases short and J 4 bases short, with 5 bases between. The CDR3 is CASSLEHPDTQYF. The CDR3 DNA reads TGTGCCAGCAGCTTAGAACATCCAGATACGCAGTATTTT.

This clonotype has more than one count but fewer than ten. The chain links TRBV20-1 to TRBJ2-1; 7 nucleotides line up with TRBD2. With 5 bases clipped from V and 5 bases from J, the junction kept 12 bases outside the gene matches. The CDR3 totals 15 residues. From germline, CDR1 is DFQATT and CDR2 SNEGSKA (reference sequence). CDR3 residues: CSAPRIAGTDNEQFF. In DNA, the CDR3 is TGCAGTGCTCCCCGGATAGCGGGTACAGACAATGAGCAGTTCTTC.

The chain links TRBV6-1 to TRBJ2-5; 10 nucleotides match TRBD2. CDR3 length: 13 amino acids. Germline loops: CDR1 MNHNS, CDR2 SASEGT. The V segment lost 6 bases and the J segment 4 bases; nucleotides outside the gene matches: 2. The chain's CDR3 is CASRTSGAETQYF. The CDR3 DNA reads as TGTGCCAGCAGAACTAGCGGGGCAGAGACCCAGTACTTC.

The chain links TRBV11-3 to TRBJ2-1; D is undetermined. CDR3 length: 13 residues. V dropped 0 bases and J dropped 7 bases, with 7 bases sitting between them. From germline, CDR1 is SGHNT and CDR2 YENEEA. CDR3 sequence (DNA): TGTGCCAGCAGCTTAGATTCTTTGAATGAGCAGTTCTTC. This encodes CASSLDSLNEQFF.

The genes are TRBV11-1 and TRBJ2-1; no firm D call. The ends were cut back, 0 bases at V and 6 bases at J, with 21 bases in the middle. CDR1 is SGHAT, CDR2 FQDESV, per germline (reference sequence). The CDR3 is 18 amino acids. CDR3 DNA sequence: TGTGCCAGCAGCTTAGCCCTCCGTAGCTACAAGGGCGTCAATGAGCAGTTCTTC. Encoded protein: CASSLALRSYKGVNEQFF.

Ten or more counts support this clonotype. The genes are TRBV7-2 and TRBJ2-7; 10 bases match TRBD2. Germline loops: CDR1 SGHTA, CDR2 FQGNSA. V lost 2 bases to trimming and J lost 5 bases; unmatched junction nucleotides: 6. This CDR3 has 15 residues. The CDR3, as DNA: TGTGCCAGCAGCTTACTTGGGACTAGCGTGCACGAGCAGTACTTC. This gives the protein CASSLLGTSVHEQYF.

This clonotype was observed at least ten times. This chain links TRBV12-3 or TRBV12-4 with TRBJ1-1, with D possibly matching TRBD1 (5 bases). The CDR3 spans 14 residues. Trimming removed 5 bases at V and 8 bases at J, with 18 bases between. CDR3 sequence reads: CASSLGETAQEAFF. In DNA form, the CDR3 reads TGTGCCAGCAGTCTAGGGGAGACGGCCCAGGAAGCTTTCTTT.

This clonotype was observed a handful of times. The genes are TRBV5-6 and TRBJ2-5, with TRBD2 as a possible D gene (5 bases). Per germline, CDR1 SGHDT and CDR2 YYEEEE. The CDR3 is made up of 14 amino acids. V dropped 4 bases and J dropped 5 bases, with 15 bases sitting between them. The CDR3 nucleotides read TGTGCCAGCAGCGCAACTAGAGGAGGCGAGACCCAGTACTTC. The encoded protein is CASSATRGGETQYF.

This chain links TRBV11-2 with TRBJ1-3; TRBD1 might be the D (6 bases). The CDR3 has 15 residues. V was shortened by 2 bases and J by 2 bases, with 10 bases between the two germline ends. Per the germline V gene, CDR1 is SGHAT and CDR2 is FQNNGV. CDR3 in DNA: TGTGCCAGCAGCTTAATCGCAGGGGCTGGAAACACCATATATTTT. This encodes CASSLIAGAGNTIYF.

Many counts were recorded for this clonotype. This chain links TRBV4-1 with TRBJ2-7; D gene uncertain. Per the germline V gene, CDR1 is MGHRA and CDR2 is YSYEKL. V gave up 11 bases and J gave up 0 bases, with 2 bases separating them. The CDR3 consists of 9 residues. CDR3 in DNA: TGCGCCTACTCCTACGAGCAGTACGTC. Amino acids: CAYSYEQYV.

Concerning this clonotype itself: At one end, the junction sequence differs from germline, possibly due to a read error. This CDR3 is CTSSLAGAPDTQYF. DNA for the CDR3: TGTACCAGCAGTTTAGCGGGAGCTCCAGATACGCAGTATTTT. The chain uses TRBV27 and TRBJ2-3, with 9 bases matching TRBD2. Germline loops: CDR1 MNHEY, CDR2 SMNVEV (reference sequence). This CDR3 has 14 amino acids.

This clonotype was observed a handful of times. The chain carries TRBV4-1 and TRBJ1-5, with TRBD1 matching over 11 bases. The CDR3 extends over 15 amino acids. Trimming at V came to 4 bases and at J to 5 bases, leaving 4 bases not matched to a gene. Germline V gene lookup returns CDR1 MGHRA and CDR2 YSYEKL. This chain's CDR3 is CASSLGQGDHQPQHF. CDR3 bases: TGCGCCAGCAGCCTGGGACAGGGGGACCATCAGCCCCAGCATTTT.

The V gene is TRBV19, the J gene TRBJ1-2; 8 bases fit TRBD1. V dropped 7 bases and J dropped 0; count of bases not matched to a gene: 4. The CDR3 contains 14 residues. Germline CDR1 reads LNHDA; CDR2 reads SQIVND (reference sequence). CDR3 protein: CASIRTGTNYGYTF. CDR3 bases: TGTGCCAGTATCCGGACAGGGACTAACTATGGCTACACCTTC.

This clonotype turned up a few times. CDR3 protein: CASSLPDRASNAVTEAFF. The CDR3 DNA reads TGTGCCAGCAGTTTACCCGACAGGGCCTCAAACGCGGTCACTGAAGCTTTCTTT. The J gene is TRBJ1-1, the V gene TRBV12-3 or TRBV12-4, with 7 positions matching TRBD1. The CDR3 runs 18 residues. J was trimmed by 4 bases and V by 2 bases; bases with no gene match: 16.

The sample holds many counts of this clonotype. The gene calls are TRBV14 and TRBJ2-5; tentatively, D is TRBD2 (6 bases). CDR3 length equals 13 residues. Looked up from germline, CDR1 is SGHDN and CDR2 is FVKESK. Trimming pared 0 bases from V and 7 bases from J, leaving 9 bases between. The CDR3 DNA follows: TGTGCCAGCAGCCAAGAGTCCGGGAGGACCCAGTACTTC. It translates to CASSQESGRTQYF.

This clonotype has more than one count but fewer than ten. This chain links TRBV27 with TRBJ2-5; the D is unclear. The germline V gene has CDR1 MNHEY and CDR2 SMNVEV (reference sequence). Between the trimmed V and J ends, which lost 3 bases and 4 bases, there was a span of 6 bases. The CDR3 has 12 amino acids. The CDR3 DNA reads TGTGCCAGCAGTTTTATAGGAGAGACCCAGTACTTC. Its translation: CASSFIGETQYF.

A remark on this clonotype: A read error may be the cause here, since a much bigger clone is one base away. CDR3 DNA sequence: TGTGCCGGCAGTTTAATAGCGGGAGGTAACAATGAGCAGTTCTTC. Its protein is CAGSLIAGGNNEQFF. The chain carries TRBV28 and TRBJ2-1; TRBD2 agrees at 10 bases. The CDR3 covers 15 residues. The germline V gene has CDR1 MDHEN and CDR2 SYDVKM.

The chain uses TRBV5-1 and TRBJ2-1; 9 bases are a match to TRBD2. The CDR3 is made up of 16 amino acids. The ends lost 1 base at V and 8 bases at J; junction bases unmatched: 10. Germline loops: CDR1 SGHRS, CDR2 YFSETQ. The CDR3 nucleotides read TGCGCCAGCAGCTTGAGTCTAGCGGGGCCAGGCGATGAGCAGTTCTTC. This translates into CASSLSLAGPGDEQFF.

This clonotype was found many times. This chain connects TRBV2 to TRBJ1-2, with TRBD1 identical over 11 bases. Trimming at V came to 0 bases and at J to 4 bases, leaving 4 bases not matched to a gene. CDR1 and CDR2 from the germline V gene are SNHLY and FYNNEI. The CDR3 contains 16 residues. The DNA of the CDR3 is TGTGCCAGCAGTGAAGCGCGGGACAGGGGGGCCTATGGCTACACCTTC. Encoded protein: CASSEARDRGAYGYTF.

J is TRBJ2-4 and V is TRBV20-1; 11 bases are a match to TRBD2. This CDR3 has 16 amino acids. V lost 0 bases and J lost 10; bases outside the gene matches: 11. Germline CDR1 is DFQATT and CDR2 is SNEGSKA (reference sequence). CDR3 residues: CSARDPLTSGKKIQYF. CDR3 nucleotide sequence: TGCAGTGCTAGAGACCCATTGACTAGCGGGAAGAAAATTCAGTACTTC.